The 13 T cell receptor beta chains given below trace back to one sample, sequenced in a study of Graves' ophthalmopathy and Graves' hyperthyroidism. CDR3 regions of TCR beta were amplified from RNA transcripts. Amplification began with first-round RT-PCR using HTBI primers, then second-round multiplex PCR was performed. One entry per CDR3 protein results from TCRdb running MiXCR on the multiplex PCR reads. This table has about half a million distinct CDR3 sequences, approximately 15% appearing once. The specimen sequenced was blood. The receptors derive from a woman in her twenties or thirties with Graves' ophthalmopathy.

Concerning this clonotype: A read error may explain this, as a much larger clone is one base away. This chain joins TRBV12-3 or TRBV12-4 and TRBJ1-2; 8 bases match TRBD1. The length of the CDR3 is 16 residues. CDR3 nucleotides: TGTGCCAGCAGTTTATTTGGACAGGGTTTAGGCTATGGCTTCACCTTC. It is translated as CASSLFGQGLGYGFTF.

This clonotype has at least ten counts. The rearrangement joins TRBV20-1 to TRBJ2-5; D unresolved. CDR3 size: 12 residues. CDR1 and CDR2 (germline): DFQATT, SNEGSKA (reference sequence). V lost 6 bases and J 2 bases, leaving 10 bases between the germline ends. The CDR3 nucleotides read TGCAGTGCGTCGGACGTTCAAGAGACCCAGTACTTC. Translation gives CSASDVQETQYF.

The sample holds many counts of this clonotype. V gene TRBV12-3 or TRBV12-4 combines with J gene TRBJ1-2; the D gene is possibly TRBD1 (6 bases). V gave up 7 bases and J gave up 8 bases, with 26 bases separating them. The CDR3 is made up of 16 amino acids. In nucleotides, the CDR3 is TGTGCCAGCATACCTGGGTTTAGGGGGGGGCCTTTCGGCTACACCTTC. This sequence encodes CASIPGFRGGPFGYTF.

In this sample, this clonotype turned up many times. The chain has TRBV7-9 and TRBJ1-2; 9 nucleotides match TRBD1. This CDR3 region has 14 residues. The V segment lost 5 bases and the J segment 8 bases; nucleotides outside the gene matches: 9. Germline V gives CDR1 SEHNR, CDR2 FQNEAQ (reference sequence). The CDR3 region has the DNA TGTGCCAGCAGCAAGGGACAGGGAATTGACGGCTACACCTTC. Translated: CASSKGQGIDGYTF. Drawing the rest from reference TRBV7-9 and TRBJ1-2, the complete variable domain is DTGVSQNPRHKITKRGQNVTFRCDPISEHNRLYWYRQTLGQGPEFLTYFQNEAQLEKSRLLSDRFSAERPKGSFSTLEIQRTEQGDSAMYLCASSKGQGIDGYTFGSGTRLTVV.

This clonotype has ten or more counts. The chain has TRBV20-1 and TRBJ2-6, with 8 positions matching TRBD1. The V segment lost 7 bases and the J segment 0 bases; nucleotides outside the gene matches: 11. Germline CDR1 DFQATT, CDR2 SNEGSKA (reference sequence). This CDR3 contains 17 residues. CDR3: CSVTRGQAYSGANVLTF. The CDR3 bases are TGCAGTGTGACCCGGGGACAGGCCTACTCTGGGGCCAACGTCCTGACTTTC.

The rearrangement links TRBV18 to TRBJ1-2; weak D call: TRBD1 (6 bases). CDR1 and CDR2 from the germline V gene are KGHSH and LQKENI. The ends were cut back, 5 bases at V and 2 bases at J, with 18 bases in the middle. The CDR3 has 16 amino acids. The CDR3, as DNA: TGTGCCAGCTCATCGTTGCGAGACAGGATCAACTATGGCTACACCTTC. This sequence encodes CASSSLRDRINYGYTF.

This clonotype was observed at least ten times. The chain has TRBV20-1 and TRBJ1-2; 9 bases align to TRBD1. Germline V gene sequence: CDR1 DFQATT, CDR2 SNEGSKA (reference sequence). This CDR3 contains 14 residues. V lost 1 base, J lost 8 bases, and 8 bases stayed unmatched. CDR3 residues: CSARAGTGPRGYTF. The CDR3 coding sequence is TGCAGTGCTAGAGCCGGGACAGGGCCGAGGGGCTACACCTTC.

Many counts were recorded for this clonotype. The chain combines TRBV30 with TRBJ2-5; D ambiguous. Germline V gene lookup returns CDR1 GTSNPN and CDR2 SVGIG (reference sequence). Trimming shortened V by 0 bases and J by 2 bases, and 10 bases separated the two germline ends. CDR3 size: 14 residues. The CDR3 DNA reads TGTGCCTGGAGTGTAGAGGCGGATCAAGAGACCCAGTACTTC. As protein: CAWSVEADQETQYF. Complete variable domain (other parts from reference TRBV30 and TRBJ2-5): SQTIHQWPATLVQPVGSPLSLECTVEGTSNPNLYWYRQAAGRGLQLLFYSVGIGQISSEVPQNLSASRPQDRQFILSSKKLLLSDSGFYLCAWSVEADQETQYFGPGTRLLVL.

This clonotype has at least ten counts. CDR3 DNA: TGTGCCAGCAGTCCATTAGTGGGGCTCACCTACGAGCAGTACTTC. Translating it yields CASSPLVGLTYEQYF. The genes are TRBV28 and TRBJ2-7; a possible D gene is TRBD1 (5 bases). CDR1 MDHEN and CDR2 SYDVKM come from the germline V gene. The CDR3 runs to 15 residues. Between the trimmed V and J ends, which lost 5 bases and 2 bases, there was a span of 16 bases. The full variable domain, rest sourced from reference TRBV28 and TRBJ2-7, is DVKVTQSSRYLVKRTGEKVFLECVQDMDHENMFWYRQDPGLGLRLIYFSYDVKMKEKGDIPEGYSVSREKKERFSLILESASTNQTSMYLCASSPLVGLTYEQYFGPGTRLTVT.

The chain has TRBV30 and TRBJ2-5; TRBD1 might be the D (5 bases). V was pared by 0 bases and J by 2 bases, with 16 bases between. Germline V gene data show CDR1 as GTSNPN and CDR2 as SVGIG (reference sequence). The CDR3 runs 16 residues. CDR3 loop: CAWSVVGHHVQETQYF. CDR3 nucleotide sequence: TGTGCCTGGAGTGTGGTAGGACACCACGTTCAAGAGACCCAGTACTTC.

This clonotype occurred many times. The chain carries TRBV12-5 and TRBJ1-2; D not certain. The V end lost 3 bases, the J end lost 6 bases, and 14 bases lay between the germline ends. Germline values: CDR1 LGHNT, CDR2 FRNRAP. The CDR3 runs 14 residues. The CDR3 reads CASGFEAYGDGYTF. The DNA for the CDR3 is TGTGCTAGTGGTTTTGAGGCTTATGGTGATGGCTACACCTTC.

This clonotype has ten or more counts. The rearrangement uses TRBV19 and TRBJ2-5; D ambiguous. Per the germline V gene, CDR1 is LNHDA and CDR2 is SQIVND (reference sequence). The CDR3 contains 16 residues. Between the trimmed V and J ends, which lost 5 bases and 2 bases, there was a span of 18 bases. The CDR3 region is CASSRLKQLSQETQYF. CDR3 nucleotides: TGTGCCAGTAGTCGATTAAAGCAGTTATCACAAGAGACCCAGTACTTC.

The CDR3 protein is CASSFLGAPYEQYF. As DNA, the CDR3 is TGCGCCAGCAGCTTTCTGGGGGCCCCCTACGAGCAGTACTTC. The V call is TRBV5-1, the J call TRBJ2-7; D perhaps matches TRBD1 (6 bases). Germline CDR1 SGHRS, CDR2 YFSETQ. The CDR3 is 14 residues long. V was shortened by 2 bases and J by 2 bases, with 11 bases between the two germline ends.